This T cell receptor (beta chain) was captured in a study of blood T cell repertoires in COVID-19. In the study overall: Some COVID-19 samples were acute and others convalescent; all came from the United States, Italy and Spain. From T cells, B-cell-depleted T cells, or PBMCs came the material, which was cDNA or gDNA.

A remark on this clone: The identical CDR3 is also encoded by other nucleotide sequences in the sample.

Method: immunoSEQ multiplex PCR; TCRdb's copy keeps in-frame clones and lacks some. The sample includes some 390,000 clones, about 90% of them seen just once. Per the germline V gene, CDR1 is SGHRS and CDR2 is YFSETQ. V lost 3 bases to trimming and J lost 0 bases; unmatched junction nucleotides: 5. This CDR3 has 16 residues. This TCR came from a woman aged 55-75 years with COVID-19, enrolled during active disease. V is TRBV5-1 and J is TRBJ1-1, with TRBD1 matching over 10 bases. Sequencing was done on a sample of peripheral blood. CDR3: CASSSGQGNMNTEAFF. The DNA for the CDR3 is TGCGCCAGCAGCTCGGGACAGGGGAATATGAACACTGAAGCTTTCTTT.